This TCR beta chain is drawn from a study of shared clonotypes between healthy human individuals. Findings and limits, study-wide: Memory subsets generally showed lower estimated richness than naive subsets.

About this clone itself: No antigen is known for it. The same CDR3 arises from other DNA sequences in this sample as well.

The CDR3 runs 13 residues. CDR1 is KGHSH, CDR2 LQKENI, per germline. Germline trimming cut 2 bases from V and 5 bases from J; bases unmatched to any gene: 2. In the study's own analysis: With immunoSEQ giving junction-only sequences and no quality scores, filtering differed. Here immunoSEQ multiplex PCR was the method, and the copy in TCRdb shows in-frame clones only, minus some. V, J and clone size are those of that table, while D and trimming were read from the DNA. The sample holds over a million clones; over 95% are singletons and the top ten take roughly 1.1%. Material for sequencing was naive CD4+ T cells sorted from blood. As to subset: CD45RA+ positively selected. The J gene is TRBJ2-5, the V gene TRBV18, with 7 bases that match TRBD1. This TCR came from a man under 40 in good health. CDR3 loop: CASSPGTVETQYF. The CDR3 DNA reads as TGTGCCAGCTCACCAGGGACAGTGGAGACCCAGTACTTC.